This T cell receptor (beta chain) was recovered during a study of T cells in Graves' hyperthyroidism and ophthalmopathy. Findings and limits, study-wide: Ophthalmopathy got predicted by the model a median 6.5 months before its onset.

This clonotype has at least ten counts. The antigen is undetermined. The CDR3 runs to 15 residues. CDR1 SGHRS and CDR2 YFSETQ come from the germline V gene. With 1 base clipped from V and 7 bases from J, the junction kept 4 bases outside the gene matches. Hyperthyroidism had been newly diagnosed in patients aged 18 to 65, and its duration was under 2 months. Uncontrolled infection, other autoimmune disease, pregnancy or lactation led to exclusion. Amplified regions were TCR beta CDR3 sequences from RNA transcripts. TCR CDR3 regions were first amplified by RT-PCR with HTBI primers. Via MiXCR, TCRdb re-called the multiplex PCR reads, giving one row per CDR3 protein. The profile shows more than 600,000 distinct CDR3 sequences, about 15% of them singletons.

This clonotype was sampled from a man aged 18 to 30 with Graves' hyperthyroidism. The sample was blood. The rearrangement links TRBV5-1 to TRBJ2-1, with TRBD2 matching 11 bases. The CDR3 sequence is CASSLTGLAGNEQFF. The CDR3 region has the DNA TGCGCCAGCAGCTTGACTGGACTAGCGGGTAATGAGCAGTTCTTC.